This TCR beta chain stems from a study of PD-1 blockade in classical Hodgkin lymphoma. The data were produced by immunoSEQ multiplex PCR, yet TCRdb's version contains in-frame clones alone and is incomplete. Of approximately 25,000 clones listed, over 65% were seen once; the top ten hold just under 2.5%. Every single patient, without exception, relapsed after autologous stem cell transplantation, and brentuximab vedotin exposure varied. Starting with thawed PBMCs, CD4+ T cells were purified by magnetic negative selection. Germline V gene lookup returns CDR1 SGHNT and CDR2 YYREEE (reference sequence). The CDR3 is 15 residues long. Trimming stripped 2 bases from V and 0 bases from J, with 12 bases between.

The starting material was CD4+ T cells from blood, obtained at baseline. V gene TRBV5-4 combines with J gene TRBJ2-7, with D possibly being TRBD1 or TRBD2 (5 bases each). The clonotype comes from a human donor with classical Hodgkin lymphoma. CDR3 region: CASSLGTAASYEQYF. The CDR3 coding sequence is TGTGCCAGCAGCTTAGGGACCGCCGCCTCCTACGAGCAGTACTTC. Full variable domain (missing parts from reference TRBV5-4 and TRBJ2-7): ETGVTQSPTHLIKTRGQQVTLRCSSQSGHNTVSWYQQALGQGPQFIFQYYREEENGRGNFPPRFSGLQFPNYSSELNVNALELDDSALYLCASSLGTAASYEQYFGPGTRLTVT.